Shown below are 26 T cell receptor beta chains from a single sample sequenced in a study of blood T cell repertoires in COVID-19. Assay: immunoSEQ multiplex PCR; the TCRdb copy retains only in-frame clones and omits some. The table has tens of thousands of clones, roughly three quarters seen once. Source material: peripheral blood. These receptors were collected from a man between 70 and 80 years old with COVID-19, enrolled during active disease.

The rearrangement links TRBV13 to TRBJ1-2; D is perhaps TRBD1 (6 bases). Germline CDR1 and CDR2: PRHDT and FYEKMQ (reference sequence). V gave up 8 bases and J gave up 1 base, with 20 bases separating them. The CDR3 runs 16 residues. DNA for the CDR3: TGTGCCAGCGAACTCCGGGGACACCCCGTTAACTATGGCTACACCTTC. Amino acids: CASELRGHPVNYGYTF. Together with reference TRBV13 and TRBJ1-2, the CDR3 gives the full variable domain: AAGVIQSPRHLIKEKRETATLKCYPIPRHDTVYWYQQGPGQDPQFLISFYEKMQSDKGSIPDRFSAQQFSDYHSELNMSSLELGDSALYFCASELRGHPVNYGYTFGSGTRLTVV.

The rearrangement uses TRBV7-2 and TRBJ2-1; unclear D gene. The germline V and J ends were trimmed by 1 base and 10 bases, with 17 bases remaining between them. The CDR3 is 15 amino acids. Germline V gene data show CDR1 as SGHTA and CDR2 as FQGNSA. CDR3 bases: TGTGCCAGCAGCTTAGGAGCGAGCCTCCTGTTCGAGCAGTTCTTC. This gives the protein CASSLGASLLFEQFF.

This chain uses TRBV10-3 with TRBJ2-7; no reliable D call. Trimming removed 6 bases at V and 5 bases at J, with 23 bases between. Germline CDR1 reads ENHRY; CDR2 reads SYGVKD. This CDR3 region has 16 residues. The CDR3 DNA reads TGTGCCATCAGCCCCATTCAGAGACGCGGAATCGACGAGCAGTACTTC. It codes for CAISPIQRRGIDEQYF.

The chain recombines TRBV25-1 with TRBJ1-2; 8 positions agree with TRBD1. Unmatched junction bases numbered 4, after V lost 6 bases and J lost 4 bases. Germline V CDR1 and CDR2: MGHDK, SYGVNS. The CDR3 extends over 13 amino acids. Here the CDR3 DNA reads TGTGCCAGCAGCCAGGGACAGGTCTATGGCTACACCTTC. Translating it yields CASSQGQVYGYTF.

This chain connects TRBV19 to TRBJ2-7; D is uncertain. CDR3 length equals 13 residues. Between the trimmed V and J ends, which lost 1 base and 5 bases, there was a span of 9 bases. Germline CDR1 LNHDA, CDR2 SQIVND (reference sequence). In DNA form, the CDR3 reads TGTGCCAGTAGTATAGTAGGCGGAGACGAGCAGTACTTC. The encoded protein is CASSIVGGDEQYF.

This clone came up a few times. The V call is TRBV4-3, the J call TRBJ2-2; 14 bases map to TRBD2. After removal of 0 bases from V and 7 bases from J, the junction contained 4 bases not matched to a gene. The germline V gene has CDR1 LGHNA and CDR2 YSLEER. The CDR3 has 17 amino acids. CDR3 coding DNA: TGCGCCAGCAGCCAAGACCCGGGACTAGCGGGGGACGGGGAGCTGTTTTTT. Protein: CASSQDPGLAGDGELFF.

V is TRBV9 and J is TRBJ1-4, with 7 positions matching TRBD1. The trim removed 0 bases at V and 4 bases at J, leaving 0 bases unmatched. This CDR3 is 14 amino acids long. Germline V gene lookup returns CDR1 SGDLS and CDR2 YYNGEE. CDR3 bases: TGTGCCAGCAGCGTAGACAGGGGTAATGAAAAACTGTTTTTT. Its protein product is CASSVDRGNEKLFF.

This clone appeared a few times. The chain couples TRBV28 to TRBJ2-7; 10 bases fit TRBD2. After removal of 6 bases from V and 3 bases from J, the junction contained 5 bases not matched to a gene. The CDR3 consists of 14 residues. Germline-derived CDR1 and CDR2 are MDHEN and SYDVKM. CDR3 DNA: TGTGCCAGCAGATCTAGCGGGAGCAGCTACGAGCAGTACTTC. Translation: CASRSSGSSYEQYF.

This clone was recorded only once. CDR3 DNA: TGTGCCAGCAGTTTACCACAGGGCACCTACGAGCAGTACTTC. It translates to CASSLPQGTYEQYF. The chain combines TRBV28 with TRBJ2-7; possible D gene TRBD1, 6 bases. From germline, CDR1 is MDHEN and CDR2 SYDVKM. The CDR3 spans 14 residues. The V end lost 2 bases, the J end lost 2 bases, and 10 bases lay between the germline ends.

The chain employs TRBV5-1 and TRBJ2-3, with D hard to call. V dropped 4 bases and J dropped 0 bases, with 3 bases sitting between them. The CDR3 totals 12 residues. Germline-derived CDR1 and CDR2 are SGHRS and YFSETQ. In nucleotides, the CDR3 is TGCGCCAGCAGCCCAAGCACAGATACGCAGTATTTT. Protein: CASSPSTDTQYF.

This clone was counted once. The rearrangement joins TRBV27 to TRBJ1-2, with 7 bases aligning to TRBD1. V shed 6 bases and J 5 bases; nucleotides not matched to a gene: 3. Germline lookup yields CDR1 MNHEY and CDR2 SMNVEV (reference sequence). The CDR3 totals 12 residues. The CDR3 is CASSGTAYGYTF. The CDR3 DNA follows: TGTGCCAGCAGCGGGACAGCGTATGGCTACACCTTC.

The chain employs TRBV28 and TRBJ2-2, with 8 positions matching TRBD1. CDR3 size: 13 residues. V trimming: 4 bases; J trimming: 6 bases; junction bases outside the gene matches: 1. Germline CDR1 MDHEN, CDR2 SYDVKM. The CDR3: CASSSGGPGELFF. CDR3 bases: TGTGCCAGCAGTTCAGGGGGCCCCGGGGAGCTGTTTTTT.

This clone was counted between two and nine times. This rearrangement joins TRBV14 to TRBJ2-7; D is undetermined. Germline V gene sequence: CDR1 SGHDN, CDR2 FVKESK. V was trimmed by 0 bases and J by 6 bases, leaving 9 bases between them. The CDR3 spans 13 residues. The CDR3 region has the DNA TGTGCCAGCAGCCAAGATCGTTTCGGCGAGCAGTACTTC. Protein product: CASSQDRFGEQYF.

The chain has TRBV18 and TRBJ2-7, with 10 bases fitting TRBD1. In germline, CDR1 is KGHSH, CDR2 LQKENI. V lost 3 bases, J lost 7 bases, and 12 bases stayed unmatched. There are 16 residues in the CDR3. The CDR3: CASSPGGDRGRYEQYF. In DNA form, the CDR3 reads TGTGCCAGCTCACCGGGGGGGGACAGGGGCCGATATGAGCAGTACTTC.

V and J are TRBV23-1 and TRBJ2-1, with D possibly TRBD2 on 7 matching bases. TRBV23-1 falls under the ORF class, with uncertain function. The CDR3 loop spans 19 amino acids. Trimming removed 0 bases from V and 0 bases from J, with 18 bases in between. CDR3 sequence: CASSQSSGGRLPSYNEQFF. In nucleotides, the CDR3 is TGCGCCAGCAGTCAATCATCGGGGGGCAGACTACCCTCCTACAATGAGCAGTTCTTC.

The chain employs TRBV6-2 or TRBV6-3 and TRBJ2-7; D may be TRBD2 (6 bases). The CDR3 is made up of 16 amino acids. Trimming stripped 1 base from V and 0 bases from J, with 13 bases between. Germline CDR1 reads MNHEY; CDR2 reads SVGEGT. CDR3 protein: CASSYLSGESSYEQYF. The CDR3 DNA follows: TGTGCCAGCAGTTACTTGTCGGGAGAGAGCTCCTACGAGCAGTACTTC.

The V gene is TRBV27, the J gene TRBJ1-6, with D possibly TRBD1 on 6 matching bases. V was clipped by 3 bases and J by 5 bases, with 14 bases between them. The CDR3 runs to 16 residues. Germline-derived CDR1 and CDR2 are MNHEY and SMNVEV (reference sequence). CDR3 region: CASSFVMGAHNSPLHF. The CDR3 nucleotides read TGTGCCAGCAGTTTCGTAATGGGGGCACATAATTCACCCCTCCACTTT.

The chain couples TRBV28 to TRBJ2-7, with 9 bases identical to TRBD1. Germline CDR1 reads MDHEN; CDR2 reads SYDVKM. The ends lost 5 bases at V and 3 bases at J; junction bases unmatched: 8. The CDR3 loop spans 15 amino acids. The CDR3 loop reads CASSGPGTGNYEQYF. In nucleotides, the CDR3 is TGTGCCAGCAGTGGCCCCGGGACAGGGAACTACGAGCAGTACTTC.

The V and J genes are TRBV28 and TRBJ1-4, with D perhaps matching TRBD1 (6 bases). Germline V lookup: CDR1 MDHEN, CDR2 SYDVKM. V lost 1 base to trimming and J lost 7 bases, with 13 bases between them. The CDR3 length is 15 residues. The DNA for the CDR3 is TGTGCCAGCAGTTTATCCCAGGGGATAGGTGAAAAACTGTTTTTT. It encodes CASSLSQGIGEKLFF.

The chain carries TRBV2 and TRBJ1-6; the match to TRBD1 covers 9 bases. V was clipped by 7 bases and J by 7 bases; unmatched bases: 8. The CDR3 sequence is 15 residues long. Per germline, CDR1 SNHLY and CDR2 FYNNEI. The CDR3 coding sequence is TGTGCCAGCAACCGGGACAGGGTCCCCAATTCACCCCTCCACTTT. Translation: CASNRDRVPNSPLHF.

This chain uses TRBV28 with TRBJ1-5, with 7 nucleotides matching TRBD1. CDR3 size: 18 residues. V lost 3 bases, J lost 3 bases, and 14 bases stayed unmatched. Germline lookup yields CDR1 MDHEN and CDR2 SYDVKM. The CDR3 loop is CASSFLTATGYSNQPQHF. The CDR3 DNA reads TGTGCCAGCAGTTTCCTTACAGCGACAGGGTATTCCAATCAGCCCCAGCATTTT. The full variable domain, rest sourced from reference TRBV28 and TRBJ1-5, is DVKVTQSSRYLVKRTGEKVFLECVQDMDHENMFWYRQDPGLGLRLIYFSYDVKMKEKGDIPEGYSVSREKKERFSLILESASTNQTSMYLCASSFLTATGYSNQPQHFGDGTRLSIL.

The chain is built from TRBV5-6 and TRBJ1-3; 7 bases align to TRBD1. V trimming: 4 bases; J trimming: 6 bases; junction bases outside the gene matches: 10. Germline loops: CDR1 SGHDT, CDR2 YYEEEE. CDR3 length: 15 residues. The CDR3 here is CASSQVGTALNTIYF. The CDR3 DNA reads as TGTGCCAGCAGCCAGGTCGGGACAGCCTTAAACACCATATATTTT.

CDR3 sequence reads: CASSPGQGAFYTEAFF. CDR3 coding DNA: TGTGCCAGCAGTCCTGGACAGGGGGCGTTTTACACTGAAGCTTTCTTT. V gene TRBV27 combines with J gene TRBJ1-1, with TRBD1 matching over 11 bases. Germline CDR1 reads MNHEY; CDR2 reads SMNVEV (reference sequence). This CDR3 comprises 16 residues. V lost 5 bases and J lost 3; bases outside the gene matches: 8.

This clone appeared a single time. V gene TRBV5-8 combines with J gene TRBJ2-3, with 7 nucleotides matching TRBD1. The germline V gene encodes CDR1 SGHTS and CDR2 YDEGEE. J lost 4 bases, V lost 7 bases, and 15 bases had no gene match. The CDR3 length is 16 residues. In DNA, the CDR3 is TGTGCCAGCCCCAACGGGTGGGGACAGCCTGCAGATACGCAGTATTTT. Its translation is CASPNGWGQPADTQYF.

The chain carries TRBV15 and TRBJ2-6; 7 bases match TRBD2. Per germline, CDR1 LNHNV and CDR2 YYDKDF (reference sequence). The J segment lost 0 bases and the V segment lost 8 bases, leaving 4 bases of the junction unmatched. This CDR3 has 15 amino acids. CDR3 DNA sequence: TGTGCCACCGGGGGGGTTGGCTCTGGGGCCAACGTCCTGACTTTC. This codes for CATGGVGSGANVLTF.

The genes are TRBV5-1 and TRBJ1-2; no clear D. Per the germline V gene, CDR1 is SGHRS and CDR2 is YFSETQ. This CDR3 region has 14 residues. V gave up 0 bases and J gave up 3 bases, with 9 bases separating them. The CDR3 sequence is CASSLGPVDYGYTF. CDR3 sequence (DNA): TGCGCCAGCAGCTTGGGGCCCGTGGACTATGGCTACACCTTC.